This T cell receptor (beta chain) was documented in a study of T-cell memory formation after mild COVID-19. As for the study in general: Largely donor-specific TCR clusters were found.

A single record per CDR3 protein comes from TCRdb applying MiXCR to the 5' RACE reads. Of around 320,000 distinct CDR3 sequences detected, roughly an eighth appear once; the ten largest clones hold 21%. Study conclusions and caveats: Clones contracting across day 15 to 85 had a balanced CD4/CD8 profile; later expanding clones leaned CD4+. Pre-infection memory contained some responding clones, which suggested that cross-reactive memory had joined.

Germline CDR1 reads SGHTA; CDR2 reads FQGNSA. The V segment lost 5 bases and the J segment 15 bases; nucleotides outside the gene matches: 13. The CDR3 totals 13 residues. A note on this clonotype: No antigen is known for it.

Sequenced: PBMCs or a T cell subset sorted from them (not recorded which). The receptor was isolated from a man aged 18-30 years who had mild COVID-19 (a few samples of this study predate the infection). Cell type and time point are not known. V usage is TRBV7-2 and J usage is TRBJ2-1; 7 bases fit TRBD2. As DNA, the CDR3 is TGTGCCAGCAGCCCCGGGGGGACCTTAGGGTGGTTCTTC. This encodes CASSPGGTLGWFF.